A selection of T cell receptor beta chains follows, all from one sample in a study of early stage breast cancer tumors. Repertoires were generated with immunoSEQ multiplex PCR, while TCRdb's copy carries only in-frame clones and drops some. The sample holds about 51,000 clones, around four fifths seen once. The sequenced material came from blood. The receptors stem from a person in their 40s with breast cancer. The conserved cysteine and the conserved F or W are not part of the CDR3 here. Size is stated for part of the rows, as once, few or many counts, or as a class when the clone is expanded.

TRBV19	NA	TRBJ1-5	ASRVHRDNQPQH
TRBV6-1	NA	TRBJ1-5	ASSEHWLGNQPQH
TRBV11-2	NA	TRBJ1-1	ASSLNTEAF
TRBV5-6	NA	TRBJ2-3	ASSSRVSSLVDTQY
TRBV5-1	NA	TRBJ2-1	ASSSDRGFGEQF
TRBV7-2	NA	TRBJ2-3	ASSFRTTGTDTQY
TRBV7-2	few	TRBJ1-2	ASSLDGAMGRGYT
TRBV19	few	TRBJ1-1	ASSIDSFMNTEAF
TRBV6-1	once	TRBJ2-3	ASSNMLAGADTQY
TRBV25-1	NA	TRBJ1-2	ASSDTDRGFDGYT
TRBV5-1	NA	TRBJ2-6	ASSPGGAGANVLT
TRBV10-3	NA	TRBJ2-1	AIRPGLASNNEQF
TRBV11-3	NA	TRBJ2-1	ASSLAANNEQF
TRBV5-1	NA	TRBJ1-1	ASSLDAANTEAF
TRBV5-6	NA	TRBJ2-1	ASSNYNEQF
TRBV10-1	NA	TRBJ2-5	ASSDTNGPFVTQY
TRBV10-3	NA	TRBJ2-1	AIRGPTVGLADYNEQF
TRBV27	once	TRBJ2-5	ASSLRSRGETQY
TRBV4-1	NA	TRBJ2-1	ASSQVDSDEQF
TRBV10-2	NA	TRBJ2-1	ASSEFAGQYNEQF
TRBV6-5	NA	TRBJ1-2	ASSRDTSKGYGYT
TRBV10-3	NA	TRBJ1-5	AISEVENRPQH
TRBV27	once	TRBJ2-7	ASSLGLAGPYEQY
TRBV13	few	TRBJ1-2	ASSLRGSPNTGT